This TCR beta chain was documented in a study of cytomegalovirus exposure and HLA in healthy donors. This PCR relied on a set of 60 Vbeta primers and 13 Jbeta primers. Repertoires were generated with immunoSEQ multiplex PCR, while TCRdb's copy carries only in-frame clones and drops some. The data contain around 190,000 clones, around 81% of them singletons. V was cut by 3 bases and J by 0 bases, with 11 bases left in between. The CDR3 runs 14 residues. The germline V gene has CDR1 SQVTM and CDR2 ANQGSEA. The clonotype originates from a man aged 25-40 years in good health and CMV-seronegative. The V gene is TRBV29-1, the J gene TRBJ1-1; TRBD1 might be the D (5 bases). Sequenced material: PBMCs. Here the CDR3 reads CSVDLVTVNTEAFF. CDR3 in DNA: TGCAGCGTTGACCTAGTGACAGTGAACACTGAAGCTTTCTTT. The variable domain in full, with the rest retrieved from reference TRBV29-1 and TRBJ1-1, is SAVISQKPSRDICQRGTSLTIQCQVDSQVTMMFWYRQQPGQSLTLIATANQGSEATYESGFVIDKFPISRPNLTFSTLTVSNMSPEDSSIYLCSVDLVTVNTEAFFGQGTRLTVV.